A single T cell receptor beta chain is shown here with its context. This sample was included in a study of blood T cell repertoires in COVID-19. As for the study in general: T cells, B-cell-depleted T cells, or PBMCs provided the cDNA or gDNA that served as material.

Libraries were prepared by immunoSEQ multiplex PCR; TCRdb keeps only in-frame clonotypes and omits some of them. This table holds under 250,000 clones, about 80% found once. Per the germline V gene, CDR1 is MGHRA and CDR2 is YSYEKL. CDR3 size: 15 residues. The J segment lost 3 bases and the V segment lost 2 bases, leaving 0 bases of the junction unmatched. The sequencing input was peripheral blood. The receptor was derived from a man in his forties or fifties with active or convalescent COVID-19. The V and J genes are TRBV4-1 and TRBJ2-1, with TRBD2 matching 11 bases. CDR3 bases: TGCGCCAGCAGCCAAACTAGCGGGGGCTACAATGAGCAGTTCTTC. Translated: CASSQTSGGYNEQFF.